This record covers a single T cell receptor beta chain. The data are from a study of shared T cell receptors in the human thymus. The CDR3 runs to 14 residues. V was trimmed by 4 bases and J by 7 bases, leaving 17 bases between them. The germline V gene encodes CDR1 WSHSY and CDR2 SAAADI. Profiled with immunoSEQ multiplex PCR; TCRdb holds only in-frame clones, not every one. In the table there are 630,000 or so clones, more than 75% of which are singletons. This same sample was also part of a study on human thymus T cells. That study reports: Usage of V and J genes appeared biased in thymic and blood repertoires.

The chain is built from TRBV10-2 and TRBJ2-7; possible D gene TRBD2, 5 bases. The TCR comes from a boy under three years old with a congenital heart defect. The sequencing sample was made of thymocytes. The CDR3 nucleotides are TGCGCCAGCAGTGTCGACGGGGTTCCTTGGGAGCAGTACTTC. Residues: CASSVDGVPWEQYF.